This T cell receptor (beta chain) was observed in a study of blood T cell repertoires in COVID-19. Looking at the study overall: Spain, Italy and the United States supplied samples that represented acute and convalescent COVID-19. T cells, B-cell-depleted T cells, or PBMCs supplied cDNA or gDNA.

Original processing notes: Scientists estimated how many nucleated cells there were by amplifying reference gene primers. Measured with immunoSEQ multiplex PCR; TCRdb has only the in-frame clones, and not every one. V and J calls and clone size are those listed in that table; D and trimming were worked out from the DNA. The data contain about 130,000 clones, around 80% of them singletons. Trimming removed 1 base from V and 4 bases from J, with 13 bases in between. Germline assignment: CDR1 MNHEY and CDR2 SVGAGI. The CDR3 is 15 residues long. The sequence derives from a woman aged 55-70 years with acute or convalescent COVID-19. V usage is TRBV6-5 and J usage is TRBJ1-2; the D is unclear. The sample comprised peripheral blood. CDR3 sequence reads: CASSYLEGATYGYTF. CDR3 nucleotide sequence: TGTGCCAGCAGTTACTTAGAAGGAGCGACCTATGGCTACACCTTC.